The rows below give T cell receptor beta chains drawn from one sample of a study of T-cell reconstitution after alpha-beta-depleted transplantation in children. TCRdb re-called the PCR reads with MiXCR, one entry per CDR3 protein. The sample includes approximately 430,000 distinct CDR3 sequences, 15% to 20% of them seen just once. The sample consisted of PBMCs, mostly from graft donor cells, taken 360 days after TCRalphabeta/CD19-depleted stem cell transplant. The receptors originated from a boy in the first two years of life who had a stem cell transplant for Wiskott-Aldrich syndrome, so the T cells may come from the graft donor. Each CDR3 is given with its conserved first and last residue.

j_call | v_call | cdr3_aa
TRBJ2-7 | TRBV7-9 | CASSLRPLDEQYF
TRBJ2-7 | TRBV24-1 | CATSGGHAYEQYF
TRBJ2-5 | TRBV4-1 | CASSHPGKETQYF
TRBJ2-7 | TRBV11-2 | CASSLRQRQYF
TRBJ2-7 | TRBV5-1 | CASSLGSSGLEQYF
TRBJ2-1 | TRBV9 | CASSPLAGTYNEQFF
TRBJ2-5 | TRBV20-1 | CSAREGQGGETQYF
TRBJ2-7 | TRBV20-1 | CSASRDSNYEQYF
TRBJ2-7 | TRBV4-1 | CASSQIDRSSYEQYF
TRBJ2-3 | TRBV5-1 | CASSLGRTSGRSTDTQYF
TRBJ1-6 | TRBV6-5 | CASSYLNSPLHF
TRBJ2-4 | TRBV20-1 | CSARLHTGTLTDKNIQYF
TRBJ2-7 | TRBV28 | CASSLVLAANEQYF
TRBJ2-3 | TRBV4-3 | CAPTWASGRTDTQYF
TRBJ2-1 | TRBV6-5 | CASSYSVRSLNEQFF
TRBJ2-4 | TRBV7-9 | CASSLEIAKNIQYF
TRBJ2-5 | TRBV12-3/TRBV12-4 | CASSPPNQETQYF
TRBJ2-5 | TRBV3-1 | CASSQALGMGPGETQYF
TRBJ2-7 | TRBV6-6 | CASSYWGSYEQYF
TRBJ2-3 | TRBV7-2 | CASSSPPIDTQYF
TRBJ2-3 | TRBV28 | CASRGYKDTQYF
TRBJ2-1 | TRBV7-2 | CASSVRTSGEFYNEQFF
TRBJ2-7 | TRBV27 | CASSFQTSRDEQYF
TRBJ1-2 | TRBV2 | CASSYRDVNYTF
TRBJ2-1 | TRBV18 | CASSPKGQLNEQFF
TRBJ1-2 | TRBV10-2 | CASSGGSQGYGYTF
TRBJ2-5 | TRBV6-5 | CASIRGETQYF
TRBJ2-7 | TRBV5-1 | CASSLGTALSYEQYF
TRBJ1-1 | TRBV12-3/TRBV12-4 | CASSFGAMNTEAFF
TRBJ2-3 | TRBV24-1 | CATSEGGPTDTQYF
TRBJ2-3 | TRBV24-1 | CATSDSPDTQYF
TRBJ1-1 | TRBV20-1 | CSAPRQGTMNTEAFF
TRBJ2-7 | TRBV12-3/TRBV12-4 | CASSLGPGLAGGPREQYF
TRBJ1-5 | TRBV20-1 | CSASPGTGPTQHF
TRBJ1-1 | TRBV12-3/TRBV12-4 | CASRDEVNTEAFF
TRBJ2-7 | TRBV5-1 | CASSTPGEQYF
TRBJ2-7 | TRBV5-1 | CASSLFPDSYEQYF
TRBJ1-2 | TRBV2 | CASSGGTPVNTF
TRBJ2-1 | TRBV24-1 | CATSVRGVNEQFF
TRBJ2-7 | TRBV5-1 | CASGPGTRGYEQYF
TRBJ2-1 | TRBV29-1 | CSVGRYNEQFF
TRBJ2-7 | TRBV10-1 | CASRGQAPIYEQYF
TRBJ2-3 | TRBV29-1 | CSVGSSRRADTQYF
TRBJ2-5 | TRBV20-1 | CSALGLAGGRLKTQYF
TRBJ2-7 | TRBV5-5 | CASSSRQGVYYEQYF
TRBJ2-7 | TRBV5-1 | CASSLQVFSSYEQYF